Listed below are T cell receptor beta chains from one sample, sequenced in a study of shared clonotypes between healthy human individuals. TCRdb keeps only in-frame clones here, not all; method: immunoSEQ multiplex PCR. The sample contains 700,000 or so clones, roughly 78% of which appear only once. Input material: memory CD4+ T cells sorted from blood. These receptors all stem from a young woman in good health. The CDR3 runs from the conserved cysteine through the conserved F or W. Fields, in order: D gene, V gene, J gene, clone size, CDR3 DNA, CDR3 protein. The D gene is left open where the match is weak. The size of a clone is reported for some rows only, either as once, few or many, or as a class for expanded clones.

d_gene: NA
v_gene: TRBV4-1
j_gene: TRBJ2-7
abundance: NA
CDR3nt: TGCGCCAGCAGCCAAGATGCGACAGGCCTTAGCTACGAGCAGTACTTC
CDR3aa: CASSQDATGLSYEQYF

d_gene: TRBD1
v_gene: TRBV5-1
j_gene: TRBJ2-2
abundance: few
CDR3nt: TGCGCCAGCAGCTCAGGGACAGGGGGCACCGGGGAGCTGTTTTTT
CDR3aa: CASSSGTGGTGELFF

d_gene: NA
v_gene: TRBV5-1
j_gene: TRBJ2-5
abundance: NA
CDR3nt: TGCGCCAGCAGCTTGGGGGCTCTTCCCCGCGGGGCGGGAGAGACCCAGTACTTC
CDR3aa: CASSLGALPRGAGETQYF

d_gene: TRBD2
v_gene: TRBV11-2
j_gene: TRBJ2-5
abundance: NA
CDR3nt: TGTGCCAGCCTAGCGGGGCGCCAAGAGACCCAGTACTTC
CDR3aa: CASLAGRQETQYF

d_gene: TRBD2
v_gene: TRBV18
j_gene: TRBJ2-3
abundance: NA
CDR3nt: TGTGCCAGCTCACCAATTGCTAGCGGGAAAACAGATACGCAGTATTTT
CDR3aa: CASSPIASGKTDTQYF

d_gene: NA
v_gene: TRBV19
j_gene: TRBJ1-2
abundance: NA
CDR3nt: TGTGCCAGTAGACACCCGGGAGCCCATAACTATGGCTACACCTTC
CDR3aa: CASRHPGAHNYGYTF

d_gene: NA
v_gene: TRBV6-5
j_gene: TRBJ1-4
abundance: NA
CDR3nt: TGTGCCAGCAAAGGGGGTGAAAAACTGTTTTTT
CDR3aa: CASKGGEKLFF

d_gene: TRBD2
v_gene: TRBV30
j_gene: TRBJ2-5
abundance: few
CDR3nt: TGTGCCTGGAGTGTGGGACTAGCGGGACAGGAGACCCAGTACTTC
CDR3aa: CAWSVGLAGQETQYF

d_gene: TRBD1
v_gene: TRBV5-4
j_gene: TRBJ1-6
abundance: NA
CDR3nt: TGTGCCAGCACCACCGGACAGGGGGCGCGATCACCCCTCCACTTT
CDR3aa: CASTTGQGARSPLHF

d_gene: NA
v_gene: TRBV10-3
j_gene: TRBJ1-1
abundance: NA
CDR3nt: TGTGCCACTCGAAACCAAGAGGAGAACACTGAAGCTTTCTTT
CDR3aa: CATRNQEENTEAFF

d_gene: NA
v_gene: TRBV7-8
j_gene: TRBJ2-5
abundance: NA
CDR3nt: TGTGCCAGCAGCCTCCACAGGGTACCGCAAGAGACCCAGTACTTC
CDR3aa: CASSLHRVPQETQYF

d_gene: NA
v_gene: TRBV28
j_gene: TRBJ1-4
abundance: many
CDR3nt: TGTGCCAGCTGTTCGGGGGGCAGTAATAATGAAAAACTGTTTTTT
CDR3aa: CASCSGGSNNEKLFF

d_gene: NA
v_gene: TRBV5-1
j_gene: TRBJ2-4
abundance: few
CDR3nt: TGCGCCAGCAGCTCCGGGAGTACGGCCAAAAACATTCAGTACTTC
CDR3aa: CASSSGSTAKNIQYF

d_gene: NA
v_gene: TRBV2
j_gene: TRBJ1-1
abundance: many
CDR3nt: TGTGCCAGCAGTGACGTGGAGAACACTGAAGCTTTCTTT
CDR3aa: CASSDVENTEAFF